These T cell receptor beta chains were read from a single sample in a study of long-term antiretroviral therapy in people with HIV. Clones were read by immunoSEQ multiplex PCR, and TCRdb kept only the in-frame ones, dropping some. The sample holds about 20,000 clones, just under 85% seen once. Sequenced here: unsorted PBMCs, sampled approximately 4 years after starting antiretroviral therapy. All receptors derive from a man in his late teens or twenties with HIV. The CDR3 runs from the conserved cysteine through the conserved F or W. The order of the fields is V gene, clone size, J gene, D gene, CDR3 protein, CDR3 DNA. D genes are given only for firm matches. Clone size, where shown, is once, few, many, or a class for clones that have expanded.

>TRBV28|NA|TRBJ1-6|NA
CASKGSLNNSPLHF
TGTGCCAGCAAGGGGAGCCTCAATAATTCACCCCTCCACTTT
>TRBV4-2|NA|TRBJ1-2|NA
CASSQGGGEGYTF
TGTGCCAGCAGCCAAGGCGGGGGAGAGGGCTACACCTTC
>TRBV6-4|NA|TRBJ1-2|NA
CASSDVRYGYTF
TGTGCCAGCAGTGACGTCCGTTATGGCTACACCTTC
>TRBV10-3|NA|TRBJ2-1|NA
CAISDFTAGSYNEQFF
TGTGCCATCAGTGACTTCACAGCGGGCTCCTACAATGAGCAGTTCTTC
>TRBV2|few|TRBJ2-2|NA
CASSSLTGELFF
TGTGCCAGCAGTTCGTTGACCGGGGAGCTGTTTTTT
>TRBV7-3|NA|TRBJ2-1|TRBD1
CASSSQQGTHHNEQFF
TGTGCCAGCAGCTCCCAACAGGGGACGCATCACAATGAGCAGTTCTTC
>TRBV5-1|NA|TRBJ1-4|NA
CASSLEWGAVSVEKLFF
TGCGCCAGCAGCTTGGAATGGGGGGCCGTATCGGTTGAAAAACTGTTTTTT
>TRBV6-5|NA|TRBJ2-7|TRBD2
CASSYSTSRYEQYF
TGTGCCAGCAGTTACTCGACTAGCAGGTACGAGCAGTACTTC
>TRBV7-3|NA|TRBJ1-5|NA
CASSSTDQPQHF
TGTGCCAGCAGCTCGACAGATCAGCCCCAGCATTTT
>TRBV6-4|few|TRBJ2-3|TRBD2
CASSDSSGGADTQYF
TGTGCCAGCAGTGACTCTAGCGGGGGGGCAGATACGCAGTATTTT
>TRBV5-4|NA|TRBJ2-4|TRBD1
CASSLTGENIQYF
TGTGCCAGCAGCTTGACAGGGGAAAACATTCAGTACTTC
>TRBV5-1|once|TRBJ2-7|NA
CASSLADWGYEQYF
TGCGCCAGCAGCTTGGCCGATTGGGGTTACGAGCAGTACTTC
>TRBV6-1|NA|TRBJ1-5|TRBD1
CASSDLGQPSGPQHF
TGTGCCAGCAGTGACCTGGGACAGCCTAGTGGGCCCCAGCATTTT
>TRBV6-5|NA|TRBJ2-7|TRBD1
CASSYKRTGTYEQYF
TGTGCCAGCAGTTACAAGCGGACAGGGACCTACGAGCAGTACTTC
>TRBV11-2|NA|TRBJ2-3|NA
CASSLEWTDIDTQYF
TGTGCCAGCAGCTTAGAATGGACCGACATAGATACGCAGTATTTT
>TRBV18|NA|TRBJ1-3|TRBD1
CASSPGGQGGNTIYF
TGTGCCAGCTCACCTGGGGGACAGGGAGGAAACACCATATATTTT
>TRBV18|NA|TRBJ1-4|NA
CASSPGATDEKLFF
TGTGCCAGCTCACCGGGGGCAACGGATGAAAAACTGTTTTTT
>TRBV6-1|NA|TRBJ2-3|TRBD2
CASSEPPGGGTDTQYF
TGTGCCAGCAGTGAACCTCCGGGGGGAGGTACAGATACGCAGTATTTT
>TRBV12-1|NA|TRBJ2-2|NA
CASSPPLGGTPNTGELFF
TGTGCCAGCAGCCCACCTCTAGGAGGGACTCCAAACACCGGGGAGCTGTTTTTT
>TRBV18|NA|TRBJ1-3|NA
CASSPEGTSGNTIYF
TGTGCCAGCTCACCGGAAGGAACATCAGGAAACACCATATATTTT
>TRBV5-1|NA|TRBJ1-3|NA
CASRAGSGNTIYF
TGCGCCAGCAGAGCAGGGTCTGGAAACACCATATATTTT
>TRBV6-1|NA|TRBJ2-1|NA
CASSFLSYEQFF
TGTGCCAGCAGTTTCTTGAGCTATGAGCAGTTCTTC
>TRBV7-9|NA|TRBJ1-1|NA
CASSMTGSYTEAFF
TGTGCCAGCAGCATGACAGGCTCCTACACTGAAGCTTTCTTT
>TRBV7-3|NA|TRBJ2-5|TRBD1
CASSPDRQGTQETQYF
TGTGCCAGCAGCCCCGACCGACAGGGGACACAAGAGACCCAGTACTTC
>TRBV6-6|NA|TRBJ1-5|NA
CASSLHSNQPQHF
TGTGCCAGCAGCCTTCATAGCAATCAGCCCCAGCATTTT
>TRBV9|NA|TRBJ1-6|TRBD1
CASSVGTGVSPLHF
TGTGCCAGCAGCGTAGGGACAGGGGTGTCACCCCTCCACTTT
>TRBV9|NA|TRBJ2-1|NA
CASRGDNEQFF
TGTGCCAGCAGAGGCGATAATGAGCAGTTCTTC
>TRBV7-3|NA|TRBJ2-2|NA
CASSFEGRNGELFF
TGTGCCAGCAGCTTCGAGGGTCGTAACGGGGAGCTGTTTTTT
>TRBV5-1|NA|TRBJ2-1|NA
CASSLRLLNEQFF
TGCGCCAGCAGCTTGCGGCTATTAAATGAGCAGTTCTTC
>TRBV28|once|TRBJ2-7|NA
CASSPLQDWWGTVEQYF
TGTGCCAGCAGTCCCCTCCAGGACTGGTGGGGGACTGTCGAGCAGTACTTC
>TRBV5-1|NA|TRBJ2-5|NA
CASRQSSLETQYF
TGCGCCAGCAGGCAATCTTCCTTAGAGACCCAGTACTTC
>TRBV2|once|TRBJ2-5|TRBD2
CASRLTSGGVRGTQYF
TGTGCCAGCAGGCTGACTAGCGGGGGTGTCCGAGGGACCCAGTACTTC
>TRBV27|NA|TRBJ1-2|NA
CASSFSGFPGGYTF
TGTGCCAGCAGTTTTTCCGGGTTTCCTGGCGGCTACACCTTC
>TRBV19|NA|TRBJ1-5|TRBD1
CASSIVGQLNQPQHF
TGTGCCAGTAGTATAGTGGGACAGCTCAATCAGCCCCAGCATTTT
>TRBV28|few|TRBJ1-5|TRBD1
CASTGQGIQPQHF
TGTGCCAGCACCGGACAGGGGATTCAGCCCCAGCATTTT
>TRBV2|NA|TRBJ1-2|NA
CASSISQGSNYGYTF
TGTGCCAGCAGTATTTCCCAGGGGTCAAACTATGGCTACACCTTC
>TRBV7-8|few|TRBJ2-7|TRBD2
CASSSGTSYEQYF
TGTGCCAGCAGCTCCGGGACTAGCTACGAGCAGTACTTC
>TRBV30|NA|TRBJ1-2|NA
CAWSVQKSYTF
TGTGCCTGGAGTGTACAAAAGAGCTACACCTTC
>TRBV7-3|few|TRBJ1-1|NA
CASSPGPNTEAFF
TGTGCCAGCAGCCCTGGACCCAACACTGAAGCTTTCTTT
>TRBV18|NA|TRBJ1-4|NA
CASSPATNEKLFF
TGTGCCAGCTCACCAGCAACTAATGAAAAACTGTTTTTT
>TRBV18|NA|TRBJ1-1|NA
CASSPETRVSTEAFF
TGTGCCAGCTCACCCGAGACGCGAGTAAGCACTGAAGCTTTCTTT
>TRBV7-8|NA|TRBJ1-6|NA
CASSSTGSAYNSPLHF
TGTGCCAGCAGCTCAACAGGGAGCGCCTATAATTCACCCCTCCACTTT
>TRBV7-9|once|TRBJ2-3|NA
CASSFIPGSDTQYF
TGTGCCAGCAGCTTCATCCCTGGTTCAGATACGCAGTATTTT
>TRBV19|NA|TRBJ2-4|NA
CASSSGLLAKNIQYF
TGTGCCAGTAGTTCCGGACTCCTAGCCAAAAACATTCAGTACTTC
>TRBV28|NA|TRBJ2-3|NA
CASWGASLTDTQYF
TGTGCCAGCTGGGGGGCCAGCCTCACAGATACGCAGTATTTT
>TRBV10-1|NA|TRBJ2-2|NA
CASSESWGASNTGELFF
TGCGCCAGCAGTGAGTCGTGGGGGGCTTCGAACACCGGGGAGCTGTTTTTT
>TRBV5-8|NA|TRBJ2-1|NA
CASSRLGRSYNEQFF
TGTGCCAGCAGTCGGCTGGGTAGGTCCTACAATGAGCAGTTCTTC
>TRBV5-1|NA|TRBJ2-3|TRBD1
CASSFYPGQGADTQYF
TGCGCCAGCAGCTTCTACCCGGGACAGGGAGCAGATACGCAGTATTTT
>TRBV28|NA|TRBJ1-6|TRBD1
CASSLFDRDSPLHF
TGTGCCAGCAGTTTATTCGACAGGGATTCACCCCTCCACTTT
>TRBV28|few|TRBJ1-5|NA
CATAVGASNQPQHF
TGTGCCACCGCCGTCGGAGCGAGCAATCAGCCCCAGCATTTT
>TRBV5-1|NA|TRBJ2-1|NA
CASSARAPKGWQFF
TGTGCCAGCAGCGCCCGGGCCCCCAAGGGGTGGCAGTTCTTC